This T cell receptor (beta chain) was obtained from a study of cytomegalovirus exposure and HLA in healthy donors. About the research overall: An earlier analysis identified 120 million or so unique TCR beta sequences in 150 million to 200 million T cells.

The CDR3 loop spans 15 amino acids. From germline, CDR1 is SGHNT and CDR2 YYREEE (reference sequence). The PCR had 60 Vbeta and 13 Jbeta primers. TCRdb keeps only in-frame clones here, not all; method: immunoSEQ multiplex PCR. The table includes 45,000 to 55,000 clones, roughly 53% detected once. A word on this clone: Its specificity is not known. Germline and junction disagree at one end, which may indicate a read error. At the DNA level, this CDR3 is encoded by other sequences in the same sample as well.

Study-wide findings and caveats: Per a later analysis, 15,000 to 20,000 TCR beta sequences showed association with HLA alleles at 0.05 false discovery rate.

The sample comprised PBMCs. The clonotype was recovered from a human donor in good health. The chain has TRBV5-4 and TRBJ2-1; TRBD2 might be the D (7 bases). Here the CDR3 DNA reads TGTGCCAGTAGCTGGGGGCGGAGGGGGGGTAATGAGCAGTTCTTC. Its translation: CASSWGRRGGNEQFF.